Presented here are 2 T cell receptor beta chains from one specimen sequenced in a study of T cell responses to AZD1222 COVID-19 vaccine. Here immunoSEQ multiplex PCR was the method, and the copy in TCRdb shows in-frame clones only, minus some. This table holds 100,000 to 150,000 clones, over 75% found once. The sequences come from peripheral blood, collected on day 0 of AZD1222 vaccination. These receptor sequences come from an adult in good health.

The rearrangement uses TRBV28 and TRBJ1-6, with D uncertain. The V end was cut by 6 bases, the J end by 4 bases, with 7 bases between. Germline loops: CDR1 MDHEN, CDR2 SYDVKM. The CDR3 extends over 13 amino acids. This CDR3 reads CASRVTYNSPLHF. The CDR3 DNA sequence: TGTGCCAGCAGGGTTACGTATAATTCACCCCTCCACTTT.

As to this clone: One end of the junction is discordant with germline, which a read error may explain. The chain joins TRBV4-3 to TRBJ2-7; possibly TRBD1 or TRBD2 for D (5 bases each). The germline V gene encodes CDR1 LGHNA and CDR2 YSLEER. The CDR3 is 15 residues long. CDR3 nucleotides: TGCGCCAGTAGCCCGGGGCACCCCATACCCTACGAGCAGTACTTC. It encodes CASSPGHPIPYEQYF.